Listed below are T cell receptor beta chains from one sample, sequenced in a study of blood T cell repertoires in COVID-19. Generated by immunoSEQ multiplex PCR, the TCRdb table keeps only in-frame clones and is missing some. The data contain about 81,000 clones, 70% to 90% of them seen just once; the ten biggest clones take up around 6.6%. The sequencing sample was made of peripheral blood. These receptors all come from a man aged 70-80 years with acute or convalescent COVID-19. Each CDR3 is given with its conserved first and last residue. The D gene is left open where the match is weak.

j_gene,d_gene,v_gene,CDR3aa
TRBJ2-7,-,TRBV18,CASSPRQGSGGEQYF
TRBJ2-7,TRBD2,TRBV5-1,CASSTGTSGAVEQYF
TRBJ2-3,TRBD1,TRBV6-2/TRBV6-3,CASSYGDRVRPATDTQYF
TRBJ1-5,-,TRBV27,CASSLLPRGNQPQHF
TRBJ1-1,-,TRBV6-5,CASIRDNSRTEAFF
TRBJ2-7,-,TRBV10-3,CAIRGGGFTYEQYF
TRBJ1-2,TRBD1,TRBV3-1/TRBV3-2,CASSLSGGEGGYTF
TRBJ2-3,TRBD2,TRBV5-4,CASSSGLAGGRTDTQYF
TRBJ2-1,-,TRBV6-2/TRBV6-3,CASSYGGELNEQFF
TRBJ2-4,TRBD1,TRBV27,CASSLLGQGAGNIQYF
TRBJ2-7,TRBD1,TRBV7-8,CASSRTGNEQYF
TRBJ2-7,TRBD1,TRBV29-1,CSVAGGTTSYEQYF
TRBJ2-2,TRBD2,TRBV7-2,CASSVTSGSGELFF
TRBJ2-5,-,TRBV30,CAWIRRGTEETQYF
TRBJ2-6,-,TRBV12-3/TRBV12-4,CASSGLGANVLTF
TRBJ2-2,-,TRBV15,CATSKGVAPFSNTGELFF
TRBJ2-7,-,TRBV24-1,CATSYKGITYEQYF
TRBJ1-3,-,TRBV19,CASGTGSGNTIYF
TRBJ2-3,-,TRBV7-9,CASSSTIIPSTDTQYF
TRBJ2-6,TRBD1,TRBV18,CASSWTGGSSGANVLTF
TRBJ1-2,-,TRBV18,CASSPSGQLPTTF
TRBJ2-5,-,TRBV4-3,CASSQGAGETQYF
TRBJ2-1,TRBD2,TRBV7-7,CASSPGLAGNNEQFF
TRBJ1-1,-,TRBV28,CASNSFTGMAFF
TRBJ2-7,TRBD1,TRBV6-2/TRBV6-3,CASSRQGGTYEQYF
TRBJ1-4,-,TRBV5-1,CASSQTGIPFEKLFF
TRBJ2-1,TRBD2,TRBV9,CASSGLAGGPKNEQFF
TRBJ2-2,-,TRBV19,CASSMSTAGTGELFF
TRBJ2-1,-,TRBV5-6,CASSLAREGGQFF
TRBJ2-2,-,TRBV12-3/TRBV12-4,CASSITNTGELFF
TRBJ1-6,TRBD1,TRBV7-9,CASSRSTGANSPLHF
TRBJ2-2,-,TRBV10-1,CASSGLASGELFF
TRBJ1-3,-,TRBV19,CASSDSQFSGNTIYF
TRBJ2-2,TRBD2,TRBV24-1,CATSDPNSGGAPGELFF
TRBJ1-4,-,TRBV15,CATSRDGTGTNEKLFF
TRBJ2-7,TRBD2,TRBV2,CASSRGLAGTYEQYF
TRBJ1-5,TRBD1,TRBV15,CATSRDRGPVSAIGQPQHF
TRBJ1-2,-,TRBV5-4,CASSTGGFGWQGRGYTF
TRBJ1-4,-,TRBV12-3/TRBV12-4,CASSLRSGEVFF
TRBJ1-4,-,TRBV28,CASSLSGVGNEKLFF
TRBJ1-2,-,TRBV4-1,CASSQDHQAYGYTF
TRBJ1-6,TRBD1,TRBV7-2,CASSPRGQENSPLHF
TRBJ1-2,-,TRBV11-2,CASSIIGTPTSYGYTF
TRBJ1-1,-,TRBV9,CASSSPQGVEMNTEAFF
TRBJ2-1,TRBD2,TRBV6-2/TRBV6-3,CASSSQTGTSGGRSYNEQFF
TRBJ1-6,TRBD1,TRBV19,CASSTDRGKTYNSPLHF